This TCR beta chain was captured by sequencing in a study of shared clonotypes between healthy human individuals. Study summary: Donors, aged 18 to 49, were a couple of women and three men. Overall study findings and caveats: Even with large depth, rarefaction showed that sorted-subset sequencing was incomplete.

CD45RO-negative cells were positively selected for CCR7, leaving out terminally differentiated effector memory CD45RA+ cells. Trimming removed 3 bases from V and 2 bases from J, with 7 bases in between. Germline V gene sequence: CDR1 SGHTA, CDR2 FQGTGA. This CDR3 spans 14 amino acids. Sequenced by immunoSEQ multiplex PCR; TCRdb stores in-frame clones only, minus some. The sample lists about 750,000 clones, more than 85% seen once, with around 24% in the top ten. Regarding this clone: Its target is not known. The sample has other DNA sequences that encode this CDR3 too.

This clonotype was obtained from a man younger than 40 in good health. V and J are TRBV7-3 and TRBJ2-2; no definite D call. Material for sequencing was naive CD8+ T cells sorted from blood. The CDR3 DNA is TGTGCCAGCAGCTTGTGGGGAAACACCGGGGAGCTGTTTTTT. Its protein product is CASSLWGNTGELFF.